This is a list of T cell receptor beta chains from one sample in a study of T cell repertoires in cytomegalovirus infection. Antigens for these TCRs are unknown. TCRdb recomputed calls from the reads with MiXCR, one row per CDR3 protein. This table has approximately 110,000 distinct CDR3 sequences, around 40% appearing once. The material sequenced was CD8+ T cells from cultured PBMCs, taken from culture after CMV antigen stimulation. The receptors were sampled from a human donor in good health (CMV status not recorded). Some clones in this sample may be carry-over from other donors' samples. Both conserved end residues are part of each CDR3. The order of the fields is CDR3 length, V gene, J gene, D gene, clone size, CDR3 DNA, CDR3 protein. The D gene is left open where the match is weak. Clone size is not always given. Where it is, it says once, few, many or a class for expanded clones.

len: 12; v_gene: TRBV11-1; j_gene: TRBJ1-1; d_gene: TRBD1; abundance: few; CDR3nt: TGTGCCAGCAGCTTCCAGGGGGCTGAAGCTTTCTTT; CDR3aa: CASSFQGAEAFF
len: 17; v_gene: TRBV6-5; j_gene: TRBJ2-7; d_gene: TRBD2; abundance: NA; CDR3nt: TGTGCCAGCAGTTACGAGAGGACTAGCGGGGGTCTCTACGAGCAGTACTTC; CDR3aa: CASSYERTSGGLYEQYF
len: 14; v_gene: TRBV5-4; j_gene: TRBJ2-7; d_gene: NA; abundance: NA; CDR3nt: TGTGCCAGCAGCTTGTGGGGGAGCTCCTACGAGCAGTACTTC; CDR3aa: CASSLWGSSYEQYF
len: 15; v_gene: TRBV6-2/TRBV6-3; j_gene: TRBJ2-5; d_gene: TRBD2; abundance: NA; CDR3nt: TGTGCCAGCAGTTGGACTAGCGGGGGGCTGGAGACCCAGTACTTC; CDR3aa: CASSWTSGGLETQYF
len: 14; v_gene: TRBV7-6; j_gene: TRBJ1-3; d_gene: NA; abundance: NA; CDR3nt: TGTGCCAGCGGTAGCGGGGGATCTGGAAACACCATATATTTT; CDR3aa: CASGSGGSGNTIYF
len: 17; v_gene: TRBV6-5; j_gene: TRBJ1-6; d_gene: NA; abundance: NA; CDR3nt: TGTGCCAGCAGTTACTCGATAGGGGGTTTCCTCAATTCACCCCTCCACTTT; CDR3aa: CASSYSIGGFLNSPLHF
len: 15; v_gene: TRBV6-8; j_gene: TRBJ1-1; d_gene: NA; abundance: NA; CDR3nt: TGTGCCAGCAGCCGCGCAGGGAGGCTGAACACTGAAGCTTTCTTT; CDR3aa: CASSRAGRLNTEAFF
len: 13; v_gene: TRBV25-1; j_gene: TRBJ1-2; d_gene: NA; abundance: NA; CDR3nt: TGTGCCAGCAGTGCCACTGCAGGCTATGGCTATACCTTC; CDR3aa: CASSATAGYGYTF
len: 12; v_gene: TRBV6-1; j_gene: TRBJ1-5; d_gene: NA; abundance: few; CDR3nt: TGTGCCAGCAGACCCTCCGATCAGCCCCAGCATTTT; CDR3aa: CASRPSDQPQHF
len: 16; v_gene: TRBV5-7; j_gene: TRBJ2-3; d_gene: NA; abundance: NA; CDR3nt: TGTGCCAGCAGCTTGGAGGACAGCGAGGCCACAGATACGCAGTATTTT; CDR3aa: CASSLEDSEATDTQYF
len: 15; v_gene: TRBV19; j_gene: TRBJ1-4; d_gene: NA; abundance: NA; CDR3nt: TGTGCCAGTAGTACCCCCTGGGGGAAGGATGAAAAACTGTTTTTT; CDR3aa: CASSTPWGKDEKLFF
len: 16; v_gene: TRBV27; j_gene: TRBJ2-5; d_gene: TRBD2; abundance: NA; CDR3nt: TGTGCCAGCAGTTCAGGACTAGTAGGGGTTGGGGAGACCCAGTACTTC; CDR3aa: CASSSGLVGVGETQYF
len: 13; v_gene: TRBV20-1; j_gene: TRBJ2-5; d_gene: NA; abundance: few; CDR3nt: TGCAGTGCTAGTTCTAGCCTCGAAGAGACCCAGTACTTC; CDR3aa: CSASSSLEETQYF
len: 17; v_gene: TRBV4-1; j_gene: TRBJ2-3; d_gene: TRBD2; abundance: many; CDR3nt: TGCGCCAGCAGCCAAGAAATAGCGGGGGCCTCCACAGATACGCAGTATTTT; CDR3aa: CASSQEIAGASTDTQYF
len: 14; v_gene: TRBV7-9; j_gene: TRBJ1-4; d_gene: NA; abundance: few; CDR3nt: TGTGCCAGCAGCCCCACGGGGGCTGGTGAAAAACTGTTTTTT; CDR3aa: CASSPTGAGEKLFF
len: 14; v_gene: TRBV29-1; j_gene: TRBJ1-2; d_gene: NA; abundance: many; CDR3nt: TGCAGCGTTGAGAGTTTAGGGGGAATCTATGGCTACACCTTC; CDR3aa: CSVESLGGIYGYTF
len: 12; v_gene: TRBV7-2; j_gene: TRBJ2-7; d_gene: NA; abundance: few; CDR3nt: TGTGCCAGCAGCCCGGACGGCTGGGGGCAGTACTTC; CDR3aa: CASSPDGWGQYF
len: 15; v_gene: TRBV27; j_gene: TRBJ1-5; d_gene: NA; abundance: NA; CDR3nt: TGTGCCAGCAGCCCGACCCAGAGCCCAGTTGGGCCCCAGCATTTT; CDR3aa: CASSPTQSPVGPQHF
len: 15; v_gene: TRBV9; j_gene: TRBJ2-3; d_gene: TRBD1; abundance: NA; CDR3nt: TGTGCCAGCAGCGTAGAAGGGACAGTCACAGATACGCAGTATTTT; CDR3aa: CASSVEGTVTDTQYF